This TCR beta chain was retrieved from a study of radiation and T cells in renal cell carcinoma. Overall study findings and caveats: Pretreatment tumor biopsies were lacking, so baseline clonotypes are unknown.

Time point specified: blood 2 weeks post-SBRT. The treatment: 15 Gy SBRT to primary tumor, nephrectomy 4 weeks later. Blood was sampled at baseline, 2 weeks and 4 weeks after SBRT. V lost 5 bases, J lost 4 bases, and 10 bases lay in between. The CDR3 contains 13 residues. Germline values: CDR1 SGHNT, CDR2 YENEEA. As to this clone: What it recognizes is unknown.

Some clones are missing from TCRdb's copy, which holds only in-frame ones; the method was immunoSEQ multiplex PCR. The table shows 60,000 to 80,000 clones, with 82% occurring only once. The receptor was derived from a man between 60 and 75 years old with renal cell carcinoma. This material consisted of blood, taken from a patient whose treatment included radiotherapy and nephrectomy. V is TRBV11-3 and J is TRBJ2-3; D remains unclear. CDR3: CASSHGPPDTQYF. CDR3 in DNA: TGTGCCAGCAGCCACGGTCCTCCAGATACGCAGTATTTT.